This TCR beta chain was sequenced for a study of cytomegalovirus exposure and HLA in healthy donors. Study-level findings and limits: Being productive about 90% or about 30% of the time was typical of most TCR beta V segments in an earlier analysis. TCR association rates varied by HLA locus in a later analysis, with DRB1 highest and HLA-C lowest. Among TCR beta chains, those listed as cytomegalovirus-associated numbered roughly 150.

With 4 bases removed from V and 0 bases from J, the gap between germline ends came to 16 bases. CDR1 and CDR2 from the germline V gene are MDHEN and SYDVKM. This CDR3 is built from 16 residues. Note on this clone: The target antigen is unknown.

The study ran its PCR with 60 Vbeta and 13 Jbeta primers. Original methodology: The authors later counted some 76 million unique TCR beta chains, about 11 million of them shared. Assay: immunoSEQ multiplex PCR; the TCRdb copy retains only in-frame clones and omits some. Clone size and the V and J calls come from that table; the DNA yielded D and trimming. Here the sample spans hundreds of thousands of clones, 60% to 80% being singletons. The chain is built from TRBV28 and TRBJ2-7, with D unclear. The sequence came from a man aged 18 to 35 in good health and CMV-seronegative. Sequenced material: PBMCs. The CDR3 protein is CASSSSGSLLSYEQYF. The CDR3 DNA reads TGTGCCAGCAGTTCCTCCGGGTCCCTTCTCTCCTACGAGCAGTACTTC.